The T cell receptor beta chain under discussion was sequenced for a study of identical twins. General observations from the study: A cross-sectional statistical analysis, not follow-up of the same donors, supported the conclusions.

Germline trimming cut 2 bases from V and 1 base from J; bases unmatched to any gene: 8. This CDR3 spans 17 amino acids. Germline V gene lookup returns CDR1 DFQATT and CDR2 SNEGSKA (reference sequence). As to this clonotype: Its antigen is as yet unknown.

Via MiXCR, TCRdb re-called the 5' RACE reads, giving one row per CDR3 protein. The sample lists around 240,000 distinct CDR3 sequences, 5.5% to 7% occurring once. These data were also reused for a study on yellow fever vaccine responses in identical twins.

The genes are TRBV20-1 and TRBJ2-1; 10 nucleotides align to TRBD2. Sequencing was done on a sample of memory (CD45RO+) T cells sorted from blood. The clonotype was recovered from a woman under 30 in good health. The CDR3 sequence: CSARPLAGGRSYNEQFF. The DNA of the CDR3 is TGCAGTGCTAGACCCTTAGCGGGGGGCCGATCCTACAATGAGCAGTTCTTC.